This T cell receptor (beta chain) was captured by sequencing in a study of T cell responses to AZD1222 COVID-19 vaccine. In the study overall: Doses given second, at about 4 or about 12 weeks, were pooled.

Produced via immunoSEQ multiplex PCR; TCRdb's table is partial and in-frame only. The sample contains fewer than 120,000 clones, around 85% of which appear only once. Trimming at V came to 3 bases and at J to 4 bases, leaving 6 bases not matched to a gene. The germline CDR1 and CDR2 sequences are SGHTS and YDEGEE. The CDR3 has 15 residues. Concerning this clone itself: Its target is unknown.

Whole-study results and caveats: Clonal diversity was possibly underestimated, and the donors were mostly white British, with more females.

Sequences were derived from peripheral blood, sampled on day 0 of AZD1222 vaccination. The chain combines TRBV5-8 with TRBJ2-2; 7 bases are a match to TRBD1. The TCR sequence derives from an adult in good health. The CDR3 reads CASSSRTGVTGELFF. The CDR3 DNA reads TGTGCCAGCAGCTCCAGGACAGGAGTCACCGGGGAGCTGTTTTTT. Combining the CDR3 with reference TRBV5-8 and TRBJ2-2 gives the whole variable domain EAGVTQSPTHLIKTRGQQATLRCSPISGHTSVYWYQQALGLGLQFLLWYDEGEERNRGNFPPRFSGRQFPNYSSELNVNALELEDSALYLCASSSRTGVTGELFFGEGSRLTVL.